Following are 19 T cell receptor beta chains from one sample sequenced in a study of shared clonotypes between healthy human individuals. Generated by immunoSEQ multiplex PCR, the TCRdb table keeps only in-frame clones and is missing some. The profile shows roughly 1,500,000 clones, just under 99% of them singletons. Input material: naive CD4+ T cells sorted from blood. The subset was: CD45RA+ positively selected. The source of these receptors is a young man in good health.

This clone was counted a single time. V and J are TRBV15 and TRBJ2-6, with 7 bases identical to TRBD1. Germline-derived CDR1 and CDR2 are LNHNV and YYDKDF (reference sequence). CDR3 size: 19 residues. With V trimmed by 3 bases and J by 0 bases, 11 bases remained unmatched. The CDR3 bases are TGTGCCACCAGCAGGGGCCGGGACAGCCGAGCCTCTGGGGCCAACGTCCTGACTTTC. It is translated as CATSRGRDSRASGANVLTF. The full variable domain, its missing parts supplied by reference TRBV15 and TRBJ2-6, is DAMVIQNPRYQVTQFGKPVTLSCSQTLNHNVMYWYQQKSSQAPKLLFHYYDKDFNNEADTPDNFQSRRPNTSFCFLDIRSPGLGDTAMYLCATSRGRDSRASGANVLTFGAGSRLTVL.

V usage is TRBV21-1 and J usage is TRBJ1-1; the table names TRBD1, a call not compared with the DNA. TRBV21-1 is assigned pseudogene status. This CDR3 has 13 amino acids. CDR3 protein: CAGVRGQDTEAFF. CDR3 DNA: TGTGCCGGGGTCAGGGGGCAGGACACTGAAGCTTTCTTT.

J is TRBJ2-1 and V is TRBV7-2; D is perhaps TRBD2 (5 bases). Germline V gives CDR1 SGHTA, CDR2 FQGNSA. V lost 6 bases and J 6 bases, leaving 21 bases between the germline ends. The CDR3 is 16 residues long. The CDR3 bases are TGTGCCAGCAGTTACACCAGCGGCCCCCCCGCCAATGAGCAGTTCTTC. Amino acid sequence: CASSYTSGPPANEQFF.

The rearrangement uses TRBV10-2 and TRBJ2-3, with a possible D match to TRBD2 (6 bases). V lost 2 bases and J 1 base, leaving 10 bases between the germline ends. Germline CDR1 and CDR2: WSHSY and SAAADI. The CDR3 extends over 15 amino acids. CDR3 sequence (DNA): TGCGCCAGCAGTGAGGCTGGAGGGGGCACAGATACGCAGTATTTT. Its translation is CASSEAGGGTDTQYF.

The V and J genes are TRBV28 and TRBJ2-7; D not certain. Germline CDR1 is MDHEN and CDR2 is SYDVKM. Trimming took off 6 bases at V and 0 bases at J, with 9 bases between the two ends. This CDR3 has 13 amino acids. The CDR3 loop reads CASSMDGSYEQYF. The CDR3 DNA sequence: TGTGCCAGCAGCATGGACGGCTCCTACGAGCAGTACTTC.

This chain joins TRBV19 and TRBJ2-7; D ambiguous. CDR1 and CDR2 from the germline V gene are LNHDA and SQIVND (reference sequence). V gave up 3 bases and J gave up 2 bases, with 11 bases separating them. The CDR3 covers 14 residues. The CDR3 bases are TGTGCCAGTAGTATGGGTCAGGCCACCTACGAGCAGTACTTC. This gives the protein CASSMGQATYEQYF.

The rearrangement uses TRBV5-4 and TRBJ2-3; 7 nucleotides line up with TRBD1. Germline V CDR1 and CDR2: SGHNT, YYREEE (reference sequence). The CDR3 sequence is 17 residues long. Germline trimming cut 3 bases from V and 1 base from J; bases unmatched to any gene: 11. The CDR3, as DNA: TGTGCCAGCAGCTCCCCCCCCACAGGGGTCGGCACAGATACGCAGTATTTT. Translation gives CASSSPPTGVGTDTQYF.

This chain uses TRBV2 with TRBJ2-3, with TRBD2 as a possible D gene (6 bases). Germline CDR1 SNHLY, CDR2 FYNNEI. The CDR3 consists of 15 residues. Trimming took off 3 bases at V and 4 bases at J, with 14 bases between the two ends. The CDR3, as DNA: TGTGCCAGCAGTGATCGGACTATCGCTTCAGATACGCAGTATTTT. It codes for CASSDRTIASDTQYF.

This chain links TRBV11-2 with TRBJ2-7; D might be TRBD2 (7 bases). CDR3 size: 13 residues. Trimming stripped 1 base from V and 8 bases from J, with 12 bases between. The germline gives CDR1 SGHAT, CDR2 FQNNGV. CDR3 amino acids: CASSLGAGAKQYF. CDR3 DNA: TGTGCCAGCAGCTTAGGGGCGGGGGCAAAGCAGTACTTC.

The rearrangement links TRBV9 to TRBJ2-5, with unresolved D. Trimming took 2 bases from V and 4 from J, leaving 9 bases between them. Germline CDR1 SGDLS, CDR2 YYNGEE. CDR3 length: 13 amino acids. This chain's CDR3 is CASSVGMPETQYF. CDR3 DNA sequence: TGTGCCAGCAGCGTGGGCATGCCAGAGACCCAGTACTTC.

The chain joins TRBV5-6 to TRBJ2-7; 14 positions match TRBD2. The germline gives CDR1 SGHDT, CDR2 YYEEEE. This CDR3 comprises 16 residues. Unmatched junction bases numbered 7, after V lost 4 bases and J lost 4 bases. Written as DNA, the CDR3 is TGTGCCAGCAGCATTCGACTAGCGGGAGGGCCTTACGAGCAGTACTTC. It is translated as CASSIRLAGGPYEQYF. The full variable domain, in which reference TRBV5-6 and TRBJ2-7 provide the parts outside the CDR3, is DAGVTQSPTHLIKTRGQQVTLRCSPKSGHDTVSWYQQALGQGPQFIFQYYEEEERQRGNFPDRFSGHQFPNYSSELNVNALLLGDSALYLCASSIRLAGGPYEQYFGPGTRLTVT.

CDR3 nucleotides: TGTGCCAGCAGTGGGGACAGGGGGCGCAACTATGGCTACACCTTC. Translation gives CASSGDRGRNYGYTF. V and J are TRBV25-1 and TRBJ1-2; TRBD1 agrees at 12 bases. Trimming removed 4 bases from V and 2 bases from J; junction bases left unmatched: 2. This CDR3 has 15 residues. Germline V lookup: CDR1 MGHDK, CDR2 SYGVNS.

Note on this clone: At the DNA level, this CDR3 is encoded by other sequences in the same sample as well. The rearrangement links TRBV5-1 to TRBJ1-1; no definite D call. The germline gives CDR1 SGHRS, CDR2 YFSETQ. The V gene lost 0 bases and the J gene lost 0 bases, with 3 bases spanning the gap. The CDR3 totals 13 residues. CDR3 coding DNA: TGCGCCAGCAGCTTGGTTCTGAACACTGAAGCTTTCTTT. It specifies CASSLVLNTEAFF.

V usage is TRBV9 and J usage is TRBJ2-5; D unclear. CDR3 size: 14 residues. Trimming removed 6 bases at V and 0 bases at J, with 12 bases between. Germline CDR1 SGDLS, CDR2 YYNGEE. The CDR3 is CASTPREYQETQYF. DNA for the CDR3: TGTGCCAGCACTCCACGCGAGTACCAAGAGACCCAGTACTTC.

The chain recombines TRBV28 with TRBJ2-7; tentatively, D is TRBD1 or TRBD2 (5 bases each). The V end lost 5 bases, the J end lost 4 bases, and 12 bases lay between the germline ends. This CDR3 is built from 13 residues. Per the germline V gene, CDR1 is MDHEN and CDR2 is SYDVKM. CDR3 protein: CASSQGRGYEQYF. CDR3 coding DNA: TGTGCCAGCAGTCAGGGCCGGGGTTACGAGCAGTACTTC.

The J gene is TRBJ2-3, the V gene TRBV7-8; D uncertain. The CDR3 has 17 amino acids. Trimming removed 8 bases at V and 4 bases at J, with 25 bases between. Germline V gene lookup returns CDR1 SGHVS and CDR2 FQNEAQ. CDR3 protein: CASRPAKPKAQSDTQYF. The CDR3 DNA reads TGTGCCAGCCGCCCCGCGAAGCCCAAGGCCCAATCAGATACGCAGTATTTT.

This chain links TRBV6-1 with TRBJ2-2; 14 positions match TRBD2. After removal of 6 bases from V and 6 bases from J, the junction contained 3 bases not matched to a gene. The CDR3 covers 15 residues. The germline V gene has CDR1 MNHNS and CDR2 SASEGT. CDR3 sequence: CASRGTSGSPGELFF. The CDR3 bases are TGTGCCAGCAGGGGGACTAGCGGGAGCCCCGGGGAGCTGTTTTTT.

The gene calls are TRBV6-5 and TRBJ1-1; D is unresolved. Deletions cut 5 bases from V and 4 bases from J, with 8 bases between. CDR3 size: 12 residues. The V gene's germline CDR1 is MNHEY and CDR2 SVGAGI. This CDR3 reads CASSNGATEAFF. DNA for the CDR3: TGTGCCAGCAGTAACGGAGCCACTGAAGCTTTCTTT.

This chain joins TRBV2 and TRBJ1-1; D may be TRBD1 (5 bases). Germline CDR1 reads SNHLY; CDR2 reads FYNNEI. Trimming left V 10 bases short and J 1 base short, with 19 bases between. The length of the CDR3 is 15 residues. DNA for the CDR3: TGTGCCACCGAGGGGCGTCAGAAGACGAACACTGAAGCTTTCTTT. This gives the protein CATEGRQKTNTEAFF.